This T cell receptor (beta chain) was observed in a study of shared clonotypes between healthy human individuals. CD45RO-negative, CCR7-selected cells formed the naive CD8 fraction, which excluded terminally differentiated effector memory CD45RA+ cells. The protocol was immunoSEQ multiplex PCR, while the TCRdb copy is restricted to in-frame clones and leaves out a portion. The sample consists of some 2,000,000 clones, around 96% of them appearing once. The TCR comes from a man younger than 30 in good health. Sequences were obtained from naive CD8+ T cells sorted from blood.

The DNA of the CDR3 is TGTGCCAGCAGCCTACACCCGGGAGATGAGCAGTTCTTC. Translated, it gives CASSLHPGDEQFF. This chain links TRBV7-9 with TRBJ2-1; D possibly corresponds to TRBD2 (6 bases). This CDR3 has 13 amino acids. V was pared by 5 bases and J by 8 bases, with 13 bases between. Germline V gene sequence: CDR1 SEHNR, CDR2 FQNEAQ (reference sequence).